The sequence of this T cell receptor (beta chain) was determined in a study of T cell repertoires in cytomegalovirus infection. Regarding the study as a whole: CMV carriers with the relevant HLA were identified by cumulative public TCR beta family frequency. Clonotype analysis showed dominance of the ex vivo response by HLA-C-restricted CMV-specific TCR beta clonotypes.

TCRdb re-analysed the reads in MiXCR, keeping a single row per CDR3 protein. The table lists about 210,000 distinct CDR3 sequences, around 6.4% of them singletons. This clonotype was found many times. Antigen specificity is unknown. This CDR3 is 16 amino acids long. V was trimmed by 2 bases and J by 12 bases, leaving 23 bases between them. The chain has TRBV12-3 or TRBV12-4 and TRBJ2-1, with D unclear. Sequencing was done on a sample of PBMCs. The sequence came from a human donor in good health (CMV status not recorded). Some clones in this sample may be carry-over from other donors' samples. The chain's CDR3 is CASSLRVIAPLWGQFF. CDR3 DNA: TGTGCCAGCAGTTTAAGGGTCATCGCACCTCTCTGGGGGCAGTTCTTC.